This T cell receptor (beta chain) was documented in a study of CD8+ T cells in alopecia areata. General study points: Patients shared TCRs less clearly than mice did, possibly for HLA-related reasons.

As the sequencing template, cDNA was produced by extracting RNA and reverse transcribing it. The protocol was immunoSEQ multiplex PCR, while the TCRdb copy is restricted to in-frame clones and leaves out a portion. Of some 130,000 clones listed, roughly 58% were seen once; the top ten hold about 4.9%. In the case of this clone: Its specificity is unknown.

The receptor comes from a human donor with alopecia areata. The sample here was CD4+ T cells sorted from blood, taken at week 0.

The CDR3 coding sequence is TGTGCCAGCAGTCTACGTCGGAACACTGAAGCTTTCTTT. Its translation: CASSLRRNTEAFF. The chain employs TRBV6-1 and TRBJ1-1; no definite D call. The CDR3 runs to 13 residues. CDR1 is MNHNS and CDR2 is SASEGT in the germline V gene. V lost 5 bases, J lost 1 base, and 8 bases lay in between.